Below are 10 T cell receptor beta chains sequenced from a single sample in a study of shared clonotypes between healthy human individuals. TCRdb keeps only in-frame clones here, not all; method: immunoSEQ multiplex PCR. Here the sample spans about 1.5 million clones, approximately 98% being singletons. Sample: naive CD4+ T cells sorted from blood. The sample's subset: CD45RA+ positively selected. The receptors originated from a man in his thirties or forties in good health.

The rearrangement links TRBV30 to TRBJ2-5; 11 bases are shared with TRBD2. CDR1 is GTSNPN, CDR2 SVGIG, per germline (reference sequence). V gave up 3 bases and J gave up 2 bases; unmatched junction bases: 17. The CDR3 has 19 amino acids. In DNA, the CDR3 is TGTGCCTGGAGCCAAACCTCGGGGCTAGCGGGAGGACTGCAAGAGACCCAGTACTTC. It codes for CAWSQTSGLAGGLQETQYF.

This chain connects TRBV5-1 to TRBJ2-7, with D possibly matching TRBD1 (6 bases). Trimming left V 4 bases short and J 0 bases short, with 17 bases between. Looked up from germline, CDR1 is SGHRS and CDR2 is YFSETQ. The CDR3 sequence is 16 residues long. CDR3 residues: CASSPEVQGISYEQYF. CDR3 coding DNA: TGCGCCAGCAGCCCCGAGGTGCAGGGGATCTCCTACGAGCAGTACTTC.

The chain has TRBV6-6 and TRBJ2-3; D is uncertain. The CDR3 totals 12 residues. V lost 5 bases and J lost 5, with 8 bases in between. The germline V gene has CDR1 MNHNY and CDR2 SVGAGI (reference sequence). The CDR3 nucleotides are TGTGCCAGCAGTCTCATGCGAGATACGCAGTATTTT. Protein product: CASSLMRDTQYF.

The chain links TRBV4-3 to TRBJ2-3, with 11 bases identical to TRBD2. Germline CDR1 is LGHNA and CDR2 is YSLEER. The CDR3 is 17 amino acids. The ends lost 0 bases at V and 2 bases at J; junction bases unmatched: 4. This CDR3 is CASSQETSGSFTDTQYF. The CDR3 DNA is TGCGCCAGCAGCCAAGAAACTAGCGGGAGCTTCACAGATACGCAGTATTTT.

The gene calls are TRBV6-5 and TRBJ1-4, with no clear D. Trimming cost V 7 bases and J 8 bases, with 17 bases left between them. This CDR3 is built from 14 residues. CDR1 and CDR2 from the germline V gene are MNHEY and SVGAGI. As DNA, the CDR3 is TGTGCCAGCAACAATCTGGGAAGAATGGAAAAACTGTTTTTT. Protein: CASNNLGRMEKLFF.

J is TRBJ2-2 and V is TRBV5-1; either TRBD1 or TRBD2 may fit D (5 bases each). From germline, CDR1 is SGHRS and CDR2 YFSETQ. CDR3 length equals 16 residues. V lost 4 bases and J lost 1, with 14 bases in between. CDR3 nucleotides: TGCGCCAGCAGCCTTCCGGGACCCCAGAACACCGGGGAGCTGTTTTTT. This translates into CASSLPGPQNTGELFF.

V and J are TRBV10-1 and TRBJ2-2; 13 nucleotides line up with TRBD2. V dropped 10 bases and J dropped 1; count of bases not matched to a gene: 12. The CDR3 covers 18 residues. Germline CDR1 is WNHNN and CDR2 is SYGVQD (reference sequence). For the CDR3, the DNA is TGCGCCACCTACTTTCCGGGACTAGCGGGACTGAACACCGGGGAGCTGTTTTTT. It specifies CATYFPGLAGLNTGELFF.

The rearrangement uses TRBV14 and TRBJ2-2; unclear D gene. This CDR3 has 13 amino acids. Germline V CDR1 and CDR2: SGHDN, FVKESK. Trimming shortened V by 1 base and J by 6 bases, and 6 bases separated the two germline ends. CDR3 protein: CASSQALAGELFF. Here the CDR3 DNA reads TGTGCCAGCAGCCAAGCACTGGCCGGGGAGCTGTTTTTT.

The J gene is TRBJ2-7, the V gene TRBV2; unclear D gene. Germline-derived CDR1 and CDR2 are SNHLY and FYNNEI. The CDR3 sequence is 14 residues long. V was pared by 8 bases and J by 1 base, with 15 bases between. CDR3 sequence reads: CASVWQSPSYEQYF. The CDR3 DNA follows: TGTGCCAGCGTGTGGCAGAGTCCTTCCTACGAGCAGTACTTC. Filled out from reference TRBV2 and TRBJ2-7, the complete variable domain reads EPEVTQTPSHQVTQMGQEVILRCVPISNHLYFYWYRQILGQKVEFLVSFYNNEISEKSEIFDDQFSVERPDGSNFTLKIRSTKLEDSAMYFCASVWQSPSYEQYFGPGTRLTVT.

This chain joins TRBV5-1 and TRBJ2-3; tentative D call: TRBD2 (6 bases). V was trimmed by 5 bases and J by 0 bases, leaving 16 bases between them. Per germline, CDR1 SGHRS and CDR2 YFSETQ. CDR3 size: 16 residues. CDR3 residues: CASRPISGSSTDTQYF. The CDR3 DNA follows: TGCGCCAGCAGACCCATTAGCGGTTCTAGCACAGATACGCAGTATTTT.